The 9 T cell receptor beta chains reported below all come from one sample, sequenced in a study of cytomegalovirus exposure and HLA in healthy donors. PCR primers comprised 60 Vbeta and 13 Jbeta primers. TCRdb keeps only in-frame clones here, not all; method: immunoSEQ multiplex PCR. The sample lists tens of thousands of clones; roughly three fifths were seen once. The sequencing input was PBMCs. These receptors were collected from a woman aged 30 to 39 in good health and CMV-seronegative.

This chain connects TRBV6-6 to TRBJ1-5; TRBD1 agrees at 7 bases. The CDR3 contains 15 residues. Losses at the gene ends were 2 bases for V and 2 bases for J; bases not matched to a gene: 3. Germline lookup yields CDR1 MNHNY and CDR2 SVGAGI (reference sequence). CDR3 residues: CASSYPDRGNQPQHF. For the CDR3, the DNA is TGTGCCAGCAGTTACCCCGACAGGGGCAATCAGCCCCAGCATTTT.

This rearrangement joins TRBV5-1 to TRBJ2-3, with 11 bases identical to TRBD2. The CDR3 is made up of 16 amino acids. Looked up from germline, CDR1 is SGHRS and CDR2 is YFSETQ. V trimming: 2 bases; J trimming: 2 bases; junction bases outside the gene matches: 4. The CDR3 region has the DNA TGCGCCAGCAGCTTTGGGACTAGCGGACTCACAGATACGCAGTATTTT. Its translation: CASSFGTSGLTDTQYF.

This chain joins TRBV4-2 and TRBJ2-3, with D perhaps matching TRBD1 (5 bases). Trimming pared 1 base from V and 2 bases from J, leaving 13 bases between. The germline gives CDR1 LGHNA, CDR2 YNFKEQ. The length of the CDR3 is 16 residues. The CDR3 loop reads CASSQVSAGNTDTQYF. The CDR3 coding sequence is TGTGCCAGCAGCCAAGTTTCCGCAGGGAACACAGATACGCAGTATTTT.

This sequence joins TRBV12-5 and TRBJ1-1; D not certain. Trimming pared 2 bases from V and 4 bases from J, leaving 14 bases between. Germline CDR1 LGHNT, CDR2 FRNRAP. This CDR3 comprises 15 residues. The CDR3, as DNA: TGTGCTAGTGGTTTGCCAGCCAGGTTCGGCACTGAAGCTTTCTTT. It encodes CASGLPARFGTEAFF.

The CDR3 loop reads CASSLGTGWYEQYF. The CDR3 region has the DNA TGTGCCAGCAGCTTAGGGACAGGTTGGTACGAGCAGTACTTC. V usage is TRBV7-9 and J usage is TRBJ2-7, with TRBD1 identical over 7 bases. Germline loops: CDR1 SEHNR, CDR2 FQNEAQ (reference sequence). Losses at the gene ends were 1 base for V and 4 bases for J; bases not matched to a gene: 4. The CDR3 runs to 14 residues.

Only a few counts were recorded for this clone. The CDR3 nucleotides are TGTGCCAGCAGGACCGGGACAGTTAACACTGAAGCTTTCTTT. It codes for CASRTGTVNTEAFF. This chain uses TRBV28 with TRBJ1-1; TRBD1 agrees at 7 bases. In germline, CDR1 is MDHEN, CDR2 SYDVKM. Trimming at V came to 6 bases and at J to 2 bases, leaving 6 bases not matched to a gene. This CDR3 has 14 amino acids.

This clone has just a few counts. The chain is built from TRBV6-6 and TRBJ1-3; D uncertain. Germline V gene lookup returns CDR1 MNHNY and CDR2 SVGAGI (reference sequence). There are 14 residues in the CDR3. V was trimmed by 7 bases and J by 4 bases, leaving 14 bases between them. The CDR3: CASINTRPGNTIYF. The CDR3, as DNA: TGTGCCAGCATTAACACCCGCCCGGGAAACACCATATATTTT.

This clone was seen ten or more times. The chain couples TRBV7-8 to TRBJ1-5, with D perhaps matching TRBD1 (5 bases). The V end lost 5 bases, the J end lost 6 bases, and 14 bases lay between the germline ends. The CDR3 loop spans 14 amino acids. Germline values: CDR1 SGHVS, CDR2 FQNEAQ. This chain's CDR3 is CASSPRGNLQPQHF. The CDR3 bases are TGTGCCAGCAGCCCCCGGGGGAATCTTCAGCCCCAGCATTTT.

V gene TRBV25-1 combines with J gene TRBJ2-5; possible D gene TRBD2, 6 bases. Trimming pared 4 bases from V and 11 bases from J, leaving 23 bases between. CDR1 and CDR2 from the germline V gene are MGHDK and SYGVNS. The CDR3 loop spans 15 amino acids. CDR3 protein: CASSGLASGSLEQYF. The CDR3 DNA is TGTGCCAGCAGTGGTCTGGCCAGCGGGTCTCTGGAGCAGTACTTC.